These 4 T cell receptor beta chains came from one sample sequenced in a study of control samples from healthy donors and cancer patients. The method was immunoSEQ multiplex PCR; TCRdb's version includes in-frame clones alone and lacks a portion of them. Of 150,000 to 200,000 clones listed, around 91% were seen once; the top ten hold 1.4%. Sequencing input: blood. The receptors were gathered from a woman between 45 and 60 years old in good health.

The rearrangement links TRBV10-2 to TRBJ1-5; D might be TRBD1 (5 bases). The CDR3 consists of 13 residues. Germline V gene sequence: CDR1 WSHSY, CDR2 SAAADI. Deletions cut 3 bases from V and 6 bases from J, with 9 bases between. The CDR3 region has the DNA TGCGCCAGCAGTGATCAGGGCGGTCAGCCCCAGCATTTT. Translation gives CASSDQGGQPQHF.

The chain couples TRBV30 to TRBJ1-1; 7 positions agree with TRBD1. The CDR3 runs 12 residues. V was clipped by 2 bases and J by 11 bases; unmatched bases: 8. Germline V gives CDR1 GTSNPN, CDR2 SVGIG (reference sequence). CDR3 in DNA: TGTGCCTGGAGTCTAAGGGGGCGCTCCGCTTTCTTT. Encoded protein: CAWSLRGRSAFF. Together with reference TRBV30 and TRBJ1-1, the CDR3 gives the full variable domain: SQTIHQWPATLVQPVGSPLSLECTVEGTSNPNLYWYRQAAGRGLQLLFYSVGIGQISSEVPQNLSASRPQDRQFILSSKKLLLSDSGFYLCAWSLRGRSAFFGQGTRLTVV.

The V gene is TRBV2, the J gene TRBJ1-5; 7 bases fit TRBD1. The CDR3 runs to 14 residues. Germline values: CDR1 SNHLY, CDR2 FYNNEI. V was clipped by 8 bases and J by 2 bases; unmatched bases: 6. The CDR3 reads CASAVDRGNQPQHF. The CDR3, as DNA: TGTGCCAGCGCCGTCGACAGGGGCAATCAGCCCCAGCATTTT.

This chain's CDR3 is CASSQKAGRGDTQYF. The CDR3 DNA follows: TGTGCCAGCAGCCAAAAAGCGGGAAGGGGAGATACGCAGTATTTT. This chain links TRBV6-6 with TRBJ2-3, with 7 bases aligning to TRBD2. V shed 6 bases and J 5 bases; nucleotides not matched to a gene: 11. The CDR3 loop spans 15 amino acids. CDR1 and CDR2 from the germline V gene are MNHNY and SVGAGI (reference sequence).